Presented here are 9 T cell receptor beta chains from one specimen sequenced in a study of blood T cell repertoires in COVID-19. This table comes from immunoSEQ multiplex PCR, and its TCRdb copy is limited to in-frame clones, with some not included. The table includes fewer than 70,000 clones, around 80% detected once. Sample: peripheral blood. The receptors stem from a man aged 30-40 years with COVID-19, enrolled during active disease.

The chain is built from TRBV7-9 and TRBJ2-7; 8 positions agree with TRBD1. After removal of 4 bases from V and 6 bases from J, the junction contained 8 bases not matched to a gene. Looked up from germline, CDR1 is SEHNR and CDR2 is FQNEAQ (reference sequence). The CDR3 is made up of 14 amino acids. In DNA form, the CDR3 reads TGTGCCAGCAGCTCTCCCCTCGACAGGGGCGAGCAGTACTTC. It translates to CASSSPLDRGEQYF.

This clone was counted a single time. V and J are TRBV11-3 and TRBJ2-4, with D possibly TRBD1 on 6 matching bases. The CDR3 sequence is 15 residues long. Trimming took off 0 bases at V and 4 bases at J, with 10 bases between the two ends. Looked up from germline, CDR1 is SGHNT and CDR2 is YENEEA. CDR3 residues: CASSLEAGVKNIQYF. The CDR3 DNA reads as TGTGCCAGCAGCTTAGAAGCAGGGGTAAAAAACATTCAGTACTTC.

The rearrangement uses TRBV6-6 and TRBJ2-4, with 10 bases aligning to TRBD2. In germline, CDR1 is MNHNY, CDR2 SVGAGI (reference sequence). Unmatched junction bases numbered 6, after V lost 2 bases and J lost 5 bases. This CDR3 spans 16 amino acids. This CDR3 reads CASSYKLAGGENIQYF. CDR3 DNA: TGTGCCAGCAGTTACAAATTAGCGGGAGGCGAAAACATTCAGTACTTC.

CDR3 sequence reads: CASSSRTGGGTDTQYF. The CDR3 DNA follows: TGTGCCAGCAGTTCCCGGACAGGGGGGGGGACAGATACGCAGTATTTT. The chain has TRBV28 and TRBJ2-3; TRBD1 matches 10 bases. J was trimmed by 3 bases and V by 4 bases; bases with no gene match: 7. The CDR3 consists of 16 residues. Looked up from germline, CDR1 is MDHEN and CDR2 is SYDVKM.

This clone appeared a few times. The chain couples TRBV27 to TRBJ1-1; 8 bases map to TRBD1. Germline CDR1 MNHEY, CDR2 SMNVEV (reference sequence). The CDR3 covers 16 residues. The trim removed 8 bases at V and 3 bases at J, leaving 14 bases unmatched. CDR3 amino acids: CASLPIGQGADTEAFF. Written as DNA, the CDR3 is TGTGCCAGCCTCCCCATAGGGCAGGGGGCGGACACTGAAGCTTTCTTT.

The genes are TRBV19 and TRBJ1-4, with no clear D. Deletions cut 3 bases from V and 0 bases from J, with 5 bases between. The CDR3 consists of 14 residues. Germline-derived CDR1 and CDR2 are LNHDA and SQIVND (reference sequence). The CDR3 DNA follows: TGTGCCAGTAGTATCGGTGCAACTAATGAAAAACTGTTTTTT. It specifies CASSIGATNEKLFF.

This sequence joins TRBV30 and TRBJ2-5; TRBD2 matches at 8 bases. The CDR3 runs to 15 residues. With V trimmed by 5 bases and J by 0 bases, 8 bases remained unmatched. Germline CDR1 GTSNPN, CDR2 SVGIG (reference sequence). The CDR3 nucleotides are TGTGCCTGGTCCTACCGGGGGGGGTACCAAGAGACCCAGTACTTC. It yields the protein CAWSYRGGYQETQYF.

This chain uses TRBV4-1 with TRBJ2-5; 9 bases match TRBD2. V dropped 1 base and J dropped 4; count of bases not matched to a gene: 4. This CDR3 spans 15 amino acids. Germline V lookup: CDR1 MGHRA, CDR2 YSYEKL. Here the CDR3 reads CASSQGPAGGETQYF. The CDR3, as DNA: TGCGCCAGCAGCCAAGGGCCAGCGGGGGGAGAGACCCAGTACTTC.

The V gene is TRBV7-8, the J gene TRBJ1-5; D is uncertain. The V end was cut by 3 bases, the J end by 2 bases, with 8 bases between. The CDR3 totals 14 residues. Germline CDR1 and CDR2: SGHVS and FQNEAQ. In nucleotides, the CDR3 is TGTGCCAGCAGCTTGGGCAGGCGCAATCAGCCCCAGCATTTT. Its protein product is CASSLGRRNQPQHF.